This T cell receptor beta chain derives from a study of technical replicates of blood from a few donors (dated 2017 in TCRdb). The library was generated by the immunoSEQ multiplex PCR assay. TCRdb provides this immuneACCESS table in a form limited to in-frame rearrangements. Some clones are lacking; in checked studies, under half of them reflect an unresolved V gene, and why the rest are absent is not known. The sample data list under 85,000 clones, and 95% to 97% of these were observed just once. The ten largest clones represent 0.2% to 0.3% of the sample. On this clone: No antigen is known for it. No much larger clone is present one base from it, and per-base qualities are unavailable.

This receptor was taken from a human donor in good health. The sequencing input was T cells isolated from PBMCs.

The CDR3 region reads CAWNRGIGEKLFF. The nucleotide sequence is given as TGTGCCTGGAATAGGGGGATTGGTGAAAAACTGTTTTTT. In this chain, TRBV30 is recombined with TRBJ1-4; perhaps TRBD1 is the D gene, with 6 bases matching. V lost 4 bases and J lost 7 bases; the stretch between them is 13 bases long. Reading the germline V gene (reference sequence) gives CDR1 GTSNPN and CDR2 SVGIG. The CDR3 runs 13 residues from the cysteine to the phenylalanine. This entry keeps only the CDR3 DNA: 39 bases, framed from base 1.